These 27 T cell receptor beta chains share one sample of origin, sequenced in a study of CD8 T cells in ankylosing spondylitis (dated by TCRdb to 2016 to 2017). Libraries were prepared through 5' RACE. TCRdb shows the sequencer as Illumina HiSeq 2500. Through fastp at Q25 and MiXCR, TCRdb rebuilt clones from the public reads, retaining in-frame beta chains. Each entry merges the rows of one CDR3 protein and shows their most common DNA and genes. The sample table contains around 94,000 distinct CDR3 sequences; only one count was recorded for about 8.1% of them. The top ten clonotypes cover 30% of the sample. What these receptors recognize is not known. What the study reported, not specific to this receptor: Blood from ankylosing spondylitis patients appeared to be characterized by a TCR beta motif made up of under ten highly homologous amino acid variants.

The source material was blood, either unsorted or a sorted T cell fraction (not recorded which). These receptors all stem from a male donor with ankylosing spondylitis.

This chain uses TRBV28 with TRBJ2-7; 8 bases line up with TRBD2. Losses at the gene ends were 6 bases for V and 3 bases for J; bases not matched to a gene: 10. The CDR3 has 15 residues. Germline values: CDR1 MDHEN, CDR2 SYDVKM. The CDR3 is CASSTLAAENYEQYV. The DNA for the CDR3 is TGTGCCAGCAGCACACTAGCGGCCGAAAACTACGAGCAGTACGTC.

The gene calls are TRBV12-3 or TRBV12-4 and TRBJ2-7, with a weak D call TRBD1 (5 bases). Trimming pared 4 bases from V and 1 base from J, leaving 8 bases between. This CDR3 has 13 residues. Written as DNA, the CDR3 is TGTGCCAGCAGTTCGACAGTTTCCTACGAGCAGTACGTC. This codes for CASSSTVSYEQYV.

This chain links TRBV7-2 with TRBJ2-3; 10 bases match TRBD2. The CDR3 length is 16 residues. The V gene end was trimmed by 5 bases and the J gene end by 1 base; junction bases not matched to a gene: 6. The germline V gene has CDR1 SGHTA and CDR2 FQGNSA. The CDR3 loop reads CASSVGLAIGTDTQYF. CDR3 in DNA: TGTGCCAGCAGCGTGGGACTAGCGATAGGCACAGATACGCAGTATTTT.

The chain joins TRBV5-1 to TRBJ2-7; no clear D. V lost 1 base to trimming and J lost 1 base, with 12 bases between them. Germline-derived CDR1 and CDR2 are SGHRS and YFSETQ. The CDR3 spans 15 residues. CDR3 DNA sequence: TGCGCCAGCAGCTTGACCCCCTTTGGTTCCTACGAGCAGTACGTC. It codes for CASSLTPFGSYEQYV.

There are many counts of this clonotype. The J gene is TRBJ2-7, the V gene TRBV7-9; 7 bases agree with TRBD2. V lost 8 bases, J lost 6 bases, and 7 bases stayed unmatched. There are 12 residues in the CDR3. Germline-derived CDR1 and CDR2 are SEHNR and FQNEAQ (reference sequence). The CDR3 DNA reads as TGTGCCAGCGGGGAGGGAAGACTCGAGCAGTACGTC. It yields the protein CASGEGRLEQYV.

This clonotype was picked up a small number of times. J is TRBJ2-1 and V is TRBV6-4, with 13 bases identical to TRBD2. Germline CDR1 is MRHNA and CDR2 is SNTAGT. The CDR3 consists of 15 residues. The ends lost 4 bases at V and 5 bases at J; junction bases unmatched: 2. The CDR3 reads CASSVGTSGNNEQFF. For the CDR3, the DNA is TGTGCCAGCAGTGTCGGGACTAGCGGGAACAATGAGCAGTTCTTC.

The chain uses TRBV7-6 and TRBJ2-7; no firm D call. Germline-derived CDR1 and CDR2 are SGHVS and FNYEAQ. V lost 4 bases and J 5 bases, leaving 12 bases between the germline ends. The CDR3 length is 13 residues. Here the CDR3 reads CASSSGPLNEQYV. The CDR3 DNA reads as TGTGCCAGCAGCTCGGGCCCCTTAAACGAGCAGTACGTC.

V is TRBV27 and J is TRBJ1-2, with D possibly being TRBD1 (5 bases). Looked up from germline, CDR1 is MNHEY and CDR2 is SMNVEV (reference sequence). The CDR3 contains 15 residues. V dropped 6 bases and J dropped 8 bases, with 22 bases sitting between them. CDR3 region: CASRGLLGTYRGYTF. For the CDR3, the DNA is TGTGCCAGCAGAGGATTGCTAGGGACCTATCGCGGCTACACCTTC.

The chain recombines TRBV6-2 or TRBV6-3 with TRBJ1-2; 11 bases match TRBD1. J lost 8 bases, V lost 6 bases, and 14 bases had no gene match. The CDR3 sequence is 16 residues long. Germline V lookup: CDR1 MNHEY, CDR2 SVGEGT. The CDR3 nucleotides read TGTGCCAGCAGACCCCCCGGACAGGGGGCCGGACACGGCTACACCTTC. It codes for CASRPPGQGAGHGYTF.

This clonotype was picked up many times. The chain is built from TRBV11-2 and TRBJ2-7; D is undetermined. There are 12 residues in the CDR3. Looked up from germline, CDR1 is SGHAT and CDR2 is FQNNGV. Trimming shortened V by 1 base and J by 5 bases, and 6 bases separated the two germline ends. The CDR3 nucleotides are TGTGCCAGCAGCTTAGTCCCGGACGAGCAGTACGTC. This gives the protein CASSLVPDEQYV.

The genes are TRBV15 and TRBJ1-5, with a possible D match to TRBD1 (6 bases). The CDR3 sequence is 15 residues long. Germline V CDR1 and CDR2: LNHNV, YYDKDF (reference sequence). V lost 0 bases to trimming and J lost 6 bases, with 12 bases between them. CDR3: CATSRDLGTSQPQHF. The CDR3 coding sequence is TGTGCCACCAGCAGAGATTTGGGGACAAGTCAGCCCCAGCATTTT. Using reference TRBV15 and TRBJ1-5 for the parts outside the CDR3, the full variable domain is DAMVIQNPRYQVTQFGKPVTLSCSQTLNHNVMYWYQQKSSQAPKLLFHYYDKDFNNEADTPDNFQSRRPNTSFCFLDIRSPGLGDTAMYLCATSRDLGTSQPQHFGDGTRLSIL.

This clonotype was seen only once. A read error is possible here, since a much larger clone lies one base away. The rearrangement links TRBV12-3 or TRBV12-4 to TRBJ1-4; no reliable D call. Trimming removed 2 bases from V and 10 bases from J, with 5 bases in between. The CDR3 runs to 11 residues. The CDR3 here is CASSLYGKLFF. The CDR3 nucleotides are TGTGCCAGCAGTTTATACGGAAAACTGTTTTTT.

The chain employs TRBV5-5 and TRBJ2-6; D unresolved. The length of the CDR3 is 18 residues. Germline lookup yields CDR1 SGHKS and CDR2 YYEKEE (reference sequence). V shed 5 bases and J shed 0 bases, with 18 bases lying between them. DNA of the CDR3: TGTGCCAGCAGATATAAGACCACAACAGACTCTGGGGCCAACGTCCTGACTTTC. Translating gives CASRYKTTTDSGANVLTF.

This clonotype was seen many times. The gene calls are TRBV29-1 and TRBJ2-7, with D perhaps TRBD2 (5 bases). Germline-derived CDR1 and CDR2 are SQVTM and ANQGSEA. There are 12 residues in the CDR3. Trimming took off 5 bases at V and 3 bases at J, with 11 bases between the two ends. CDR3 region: CSVLQSGYEQYF. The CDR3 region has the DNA TGCAGCGTTCTCCAGAGCGGCTACGAGCAGTACTTC.

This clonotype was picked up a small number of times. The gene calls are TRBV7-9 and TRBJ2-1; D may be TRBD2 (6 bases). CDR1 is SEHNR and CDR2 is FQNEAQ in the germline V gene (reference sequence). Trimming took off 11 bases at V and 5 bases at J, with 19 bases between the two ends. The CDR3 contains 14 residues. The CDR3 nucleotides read TGTGCCCCCCGGGACGGGAGTTCAGACAATGAGCAGTTCTTC. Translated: CAPRDGSSDNEQFF.

The CDR3 DNA reads as TGTGCCAGCAGTTTAATGTCTGGGCTGGCGGGCCCTGAAGCTTTCTTT. This codes for CASSLMSGLAGPEAFF. V gene TRBV28 combines with J gene TRBJ1-1; D remains unclear. In germline, CDR1 is MDHEN, CDR2 SYDVKM. Trimming removed 2 bases from V and 6 bases from J, with 19 bases in between. The CDR3 loop spans 16 amino acids.

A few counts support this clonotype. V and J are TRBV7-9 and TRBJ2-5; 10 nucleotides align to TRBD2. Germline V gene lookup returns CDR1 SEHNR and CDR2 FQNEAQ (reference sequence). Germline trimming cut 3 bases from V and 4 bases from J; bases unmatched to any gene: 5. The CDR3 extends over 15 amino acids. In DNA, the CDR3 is TGTGCCAGCAGCTTGATTAGACTAGCGGGAGAGACCCAGTACTTC. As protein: CASSLIRLAGETQYF.

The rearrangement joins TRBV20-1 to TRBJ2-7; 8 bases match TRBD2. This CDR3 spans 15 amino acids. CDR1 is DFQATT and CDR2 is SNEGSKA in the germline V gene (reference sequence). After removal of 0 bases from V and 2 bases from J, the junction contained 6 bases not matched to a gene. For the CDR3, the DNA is TGCAGTGCTAGAGATTTCGGACTAGCAGCCTACGAGCAGTACTTC. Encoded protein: CSARDFGLAAYEQYF.

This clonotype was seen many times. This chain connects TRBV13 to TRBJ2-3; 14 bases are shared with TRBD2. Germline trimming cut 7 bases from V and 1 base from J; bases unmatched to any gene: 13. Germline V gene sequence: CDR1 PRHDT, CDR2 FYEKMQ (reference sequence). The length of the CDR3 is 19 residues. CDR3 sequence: CASTTRGTSGRIGTDTQYF. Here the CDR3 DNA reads TGTGCCAGCACCACCCGGGGGACTAGCGGGAGAATTGGCACAGATACGCAGTATTTT.

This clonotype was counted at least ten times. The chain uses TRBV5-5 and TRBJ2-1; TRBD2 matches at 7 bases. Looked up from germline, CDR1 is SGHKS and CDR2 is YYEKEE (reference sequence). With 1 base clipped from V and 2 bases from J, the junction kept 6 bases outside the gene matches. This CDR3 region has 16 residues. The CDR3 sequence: CASSLFSGGPYNEQFF. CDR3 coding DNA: TGTGCCAGCAGCTTGTTCTCGGGAGGCCCCTACAATGAGCAGTTCTTC.

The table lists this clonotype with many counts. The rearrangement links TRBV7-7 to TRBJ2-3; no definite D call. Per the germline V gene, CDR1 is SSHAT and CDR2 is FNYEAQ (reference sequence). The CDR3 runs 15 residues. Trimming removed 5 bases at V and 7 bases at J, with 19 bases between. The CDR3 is CASSPLGFSPNTQYF. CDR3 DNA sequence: TGTGCCAGCAGCCCCCTAGGTTTTAGCCCTAATACGCAGTATTTT.

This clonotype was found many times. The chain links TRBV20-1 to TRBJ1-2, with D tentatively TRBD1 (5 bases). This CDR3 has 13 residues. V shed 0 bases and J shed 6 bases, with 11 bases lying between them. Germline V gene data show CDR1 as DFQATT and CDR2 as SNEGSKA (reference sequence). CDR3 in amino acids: CSARDQPGNGYTF. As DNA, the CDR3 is TGCAGTGCTAGAGATCAGCCAGGGAATGGCTACACCTTC.

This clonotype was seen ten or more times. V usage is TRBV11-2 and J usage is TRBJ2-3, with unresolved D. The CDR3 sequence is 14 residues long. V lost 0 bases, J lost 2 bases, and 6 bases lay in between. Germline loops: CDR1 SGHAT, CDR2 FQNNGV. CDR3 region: CASSLDRTTDTQYF. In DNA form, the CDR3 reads TGTGCCAGCAGCTTAGACAGGACCACAGATACGCAGTATTTT.

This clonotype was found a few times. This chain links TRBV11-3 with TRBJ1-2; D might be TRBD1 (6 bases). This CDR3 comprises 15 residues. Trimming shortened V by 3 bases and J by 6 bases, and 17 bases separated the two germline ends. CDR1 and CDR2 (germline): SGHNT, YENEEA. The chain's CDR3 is CASSFPGEEEDGYTF. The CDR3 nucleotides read TGTGCCAGCAGCTTCCCAGGGGAGGAAGAGGATGGCTACACCTTC.

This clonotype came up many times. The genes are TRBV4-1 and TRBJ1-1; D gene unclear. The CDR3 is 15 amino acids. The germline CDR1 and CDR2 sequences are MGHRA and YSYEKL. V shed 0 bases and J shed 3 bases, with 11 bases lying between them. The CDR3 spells CASSQEPRTDTEAFF. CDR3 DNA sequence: TGCGCCAGCAGCCAAGAACCACGGACGGACACTGAAGCTTTCTTT.

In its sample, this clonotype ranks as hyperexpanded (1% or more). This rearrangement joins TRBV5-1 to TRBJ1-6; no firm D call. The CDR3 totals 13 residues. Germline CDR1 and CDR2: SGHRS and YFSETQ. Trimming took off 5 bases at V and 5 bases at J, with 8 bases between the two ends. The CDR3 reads CASSQDDNSPLHF. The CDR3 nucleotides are TGCGCCAGCAGTCAGGACGATAATTCACCCCTCCACTTT. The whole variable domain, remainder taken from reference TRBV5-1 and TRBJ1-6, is KAGVTQTPRYLIKTRGQQVTLSCSPISGHRSVSWYQQTPGQGLQFLFEYFSETQRNKGNFPGRFSGRQFSNSRSEMNVSTLELGDSALYLCASSQDDNSPLHFGNGTRLTVT.

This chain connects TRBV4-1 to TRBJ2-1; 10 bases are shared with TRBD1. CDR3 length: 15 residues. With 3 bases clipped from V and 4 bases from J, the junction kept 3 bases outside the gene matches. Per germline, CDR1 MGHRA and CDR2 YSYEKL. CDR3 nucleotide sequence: TGCGCCAGCAGCCAGAGGACAGGGGGGTACAATGAGCAGTTCTTC. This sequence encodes CASSQRTGGYNEQFF.